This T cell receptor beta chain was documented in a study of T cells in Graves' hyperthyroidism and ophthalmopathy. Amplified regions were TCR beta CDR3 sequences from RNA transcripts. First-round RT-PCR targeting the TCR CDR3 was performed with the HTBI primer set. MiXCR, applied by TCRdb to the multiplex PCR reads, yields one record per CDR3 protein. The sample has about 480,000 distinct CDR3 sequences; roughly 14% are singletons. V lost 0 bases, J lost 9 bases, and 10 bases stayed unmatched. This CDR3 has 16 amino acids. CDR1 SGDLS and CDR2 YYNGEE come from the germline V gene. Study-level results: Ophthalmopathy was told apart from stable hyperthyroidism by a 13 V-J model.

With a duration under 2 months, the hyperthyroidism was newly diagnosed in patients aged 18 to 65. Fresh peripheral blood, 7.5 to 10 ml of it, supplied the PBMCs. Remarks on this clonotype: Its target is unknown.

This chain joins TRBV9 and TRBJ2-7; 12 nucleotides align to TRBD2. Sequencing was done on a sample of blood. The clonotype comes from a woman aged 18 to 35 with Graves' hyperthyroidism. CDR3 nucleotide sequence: TGTGCCAGCAGCGTAGGACTAGCGGGGGATTCCGGGTCGCAGTACTTC. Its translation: CASSVGLAGDSGSQYF.